The 12 T cell receptor beta chains below all came from one sample that was sequenced in a study of technical replicates of blood from four donors. Data came from immunoSEQ multiplex PCR; TCRdb stores just in-frame clones and leaves some out. The table has tens of thousands of clones, around 94% seen once. Sequences were obtained from T cells isolated from PBMCs. All receptors come from a human donor in good health.

The V call is TRBV2, the J call TRBJ2-7; 9 bases are shared with TRBD1. The V segment lost 7 bases and the J segment 2 bases; nucleotides outside the gene matches: 9. The V gene's germline CDR1 is SNHLY and CDR2 FYNNEI. The CDR3 has 15 residues. This chain's CDR3 is CASTPKQGAAYEQYF. The CDR3 DNA reads as TGTGCCAGCACCCCTAAACAGGGGGCGGCCTACGAGCAGTACTTC.

This rearrangement joins TRBV7-9 to TRBJ2-7; unclear D gene. Germline V gene data show CDR1 as SEHNR and CDR2 as FQNEAQ (reference sequence). This CDR3 region has 14 residues. Deletions cut 5 bases from V and 2 bases from J, with 13 bases between. The CDR3 nucleotides read TGTGCCAGCAGCCAACCACAGTACCCCTACGAGCAGTACTTC. Residues: CASSQPQYPYEQYF.

The genes are TRBV7-8 and TRBJ2-2, with 8 bases identical to TRBD2. Germline V CDR1 and CDR2: SGHVS, FQNEAQ. The V and J ends lost 2 bases and 4 bases, in that order; junction bases with no gene match: 6. This CDR3 spans 16 amino acids. The DNA for the CDR3 is TGTGCCAGCAGCTTAATAGCGGGACTTACCACCGGGGAGCTGTTTTTT. It codes for CASSLIAGLTTGELFF.

This clone was observed once. The chain recombines TRBV19 with TRBJ2-7; 11 bases align to TRBD2. With V trimmed by 4 bases and J by 3 bases, 8 bases remained unmatched. Looked up from germline, CDR1 is LNHDA and CDR2 is SQIVND (reference sequence). This CDR3 is 16 amino acids long. In nucleotides, the CDR3 is TGTGCCAGTAGTAATCTCCCGACTAGCGGGATCTACGAGCAGTACTTC. Its translation: CASSNLPTSGIYEQYF.

The J gene is TRBJ2-1, the V gene TRBV10-3; D is perhaps TRBD2 (6 bases). The CDR3 totals 13 residues. Germline CDR1 and CDR2: ENHRY and SYGVKD. V shed 2 bases and J shed 9 bases, with 11 bases lying between them. In DNA, the CDR3 is TGTGCCATCAGTGAGGGGGACTTTGGTGAGCAGTTCTTC. Translating gives CAISEGDFGEQFF.

The V and J genes are TRBV5-4 and TRBJ2-5; TRBD1 agrees at 9 bases. The CDR3 extends over 16 amino acids. After removal of 9 bases from V and 1 base from J, the junction contained 13 bases not matched to a gene. Germline-derived CDR1 and CDR2 are SGHNT and YYREEE (reference sequence). For the CDR3, the DNA is TGTGCCACACTATTTCAAACACAGGGGGCCCAAGAGACCCAGTACTTC. Its protein is CATLFQTQGAQETQYF.

The genes are TRBV28 and TRBJ2-7; 11 nucleotides match TRBD2. The germline CDR1 and CDR2 sequences are MDHEN and SYDVKM. This CDR3 has 15 amino acids. V was clipped by 3 bases and J by 4 bases; unmatched bases: 5. The CDR3 DNA follows: TGTGCCAGCAGTTTGGGACTAGCGGTCCCTTACGAGCAGTACTTC. It codes for CASSLGLAVPYEQYF.

V usage is TRBV25-1 and J usage is TRBJ1-1, with D possibly matching TRBD1 (5 bases). In germline, CDR1 is MGHDK, CDR2 SYGVNS. There are 14 residues in the CDR3. The V and J ends lost 3 bases and 7 bases respectively, with 15 bases between them. In DNA form, the CDR3 reads TGTGCCAGCAGTGATATAACGGGAGGGGATGAAGCTTTCTTT. Translated, it gives CASSDITGGDEAFF. Filled out from reference TRBV25-1 and TRBJ1-1, the complete variable domain reads EADIYQTPRYLVIGTGKKITLECSQTMGHDKMYWYQQDPGMELHLIHYSYGVNSTEKGDLSSESTVSRIRTEHFPLTLESARPSHTSQYLCASSDITGGDEAFFGQGTRLTVV.

The chain employs TRBV19 and TRBJ2-7; possible D gene TRBD1, 5 bases. The V end was cut by 5 bases, the J end by 8 bases, with 10 bases between. CDR3 length equals 11 residues. The germline CDR1 and CDR2 sequences are LNHDA and SQIVND (reference sequence). CDR3 region: CASSSSGKQYF. In DNA form, the CDR3 reads TGTGCCAGTAGTTCCTCAGGGAAGCAGTACTTC.

The chain employs TRBV9 and TRBJ2-1; 7 nucleotides match TRBD2. There are 14 residues in the CDR3. The junction had 4 bases not matched to a gene; V was cut back by 3 bases and J by 4 bases. CDR1 is SGDLS and CDR2 is YYNGEE in the germline V gene. The CDR3 loop is CASSATSAYNEQFF. CDR3 nucleotides: TGTGCCAGCAGCGCCACTAGCGCTTACAATGAGCAGTTCTTC.

The V gene is TRBV4-2, the J gene TRBJ2-2; TRBD2 might be the D (6 bases). The germline V gene encodes CDR1 LGHNA and CDR2 YNFKEQ. Trimming removed 2 bases at V and 6 bases at J, with 10 bases between. The CDR3 is made up of 14 amino acids. As DNA, the CDR3 is TGTGCCAGCAGCCAATCTAGCGTCCCCGGGGAGCTGTTTTTT. This gives the protein CASSQSSVPGELFF.

This sequence joins TRBV2 and TRBJ1-1; 7 nucleotides agree with TRBD1. This CDR3 is 13 amino acids long. The V gene end was trimmed by 6 bases and the J gene end by 1 base; junction bases not matched to a gene: 2. Germline CDR1 is SNHLY and CDR2 is FYNNEI. The CDR3 protein is CASSDRENTEAFF. DNA of the CDR3: TGTGCCAGCAGCGACAGGGAGAACACTGAAGCTTTCTTT.